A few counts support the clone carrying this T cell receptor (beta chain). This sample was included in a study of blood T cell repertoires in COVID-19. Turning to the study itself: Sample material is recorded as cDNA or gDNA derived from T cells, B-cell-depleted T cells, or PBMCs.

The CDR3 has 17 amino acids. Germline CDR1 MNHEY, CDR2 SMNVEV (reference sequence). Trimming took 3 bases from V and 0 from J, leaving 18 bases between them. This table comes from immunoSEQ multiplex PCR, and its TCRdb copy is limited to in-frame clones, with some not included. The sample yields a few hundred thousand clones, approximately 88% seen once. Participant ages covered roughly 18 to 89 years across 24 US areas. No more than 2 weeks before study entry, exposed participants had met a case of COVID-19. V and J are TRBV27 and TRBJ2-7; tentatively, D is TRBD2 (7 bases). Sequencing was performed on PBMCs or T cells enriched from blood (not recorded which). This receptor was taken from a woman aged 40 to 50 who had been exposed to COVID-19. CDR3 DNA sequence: TGTGCCAGCAGTTTGGGCGGGGGCGCCCCCTCCTCCTACGAGCAGTACTTC. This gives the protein CASSLGGGAPSSYEQYF.